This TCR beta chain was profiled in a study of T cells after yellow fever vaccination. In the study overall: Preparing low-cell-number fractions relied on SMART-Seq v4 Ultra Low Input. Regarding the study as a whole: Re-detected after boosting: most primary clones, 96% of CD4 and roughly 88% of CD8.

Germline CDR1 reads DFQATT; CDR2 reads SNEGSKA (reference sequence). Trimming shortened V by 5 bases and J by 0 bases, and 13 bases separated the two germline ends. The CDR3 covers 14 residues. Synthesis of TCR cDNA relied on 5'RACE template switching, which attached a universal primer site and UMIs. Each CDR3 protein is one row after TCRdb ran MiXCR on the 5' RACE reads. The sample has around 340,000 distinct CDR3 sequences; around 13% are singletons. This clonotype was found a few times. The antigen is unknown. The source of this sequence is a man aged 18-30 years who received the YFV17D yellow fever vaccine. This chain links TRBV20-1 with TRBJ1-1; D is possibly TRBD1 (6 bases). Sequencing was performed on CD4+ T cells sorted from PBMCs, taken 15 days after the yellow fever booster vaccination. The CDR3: CSAWIRGMNTEAFF. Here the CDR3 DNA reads TGCAGTGCTTGGATCAGGGGCATGAACACTGAAGCTTTCTTT.